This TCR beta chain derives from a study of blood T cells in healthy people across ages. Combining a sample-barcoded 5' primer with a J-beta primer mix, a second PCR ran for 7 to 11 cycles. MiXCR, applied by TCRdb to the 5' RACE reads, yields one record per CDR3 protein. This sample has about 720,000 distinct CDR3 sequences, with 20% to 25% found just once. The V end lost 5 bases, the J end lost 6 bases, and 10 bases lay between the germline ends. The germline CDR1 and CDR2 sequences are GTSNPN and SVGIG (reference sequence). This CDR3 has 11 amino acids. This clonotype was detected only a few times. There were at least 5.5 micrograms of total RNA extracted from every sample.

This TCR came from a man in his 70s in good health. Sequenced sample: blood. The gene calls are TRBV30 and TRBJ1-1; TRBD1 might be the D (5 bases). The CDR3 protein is CAWQEGPEAFF. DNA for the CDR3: TGTGCCTGGCAAGAGGGGCCTGAAGCTTTCTTT. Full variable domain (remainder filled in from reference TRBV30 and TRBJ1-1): SQTIHQWPATLVQPVGSPLSLECTVEGTSNPNLYWYRQAAGRGLQLLFYSVGIGQISSEVPQNLSASRPQDRQFILSSKKLLLSDSGFYLCAWQEGPEAFFGQGTRLTVV.